This TCR beta chain is from a study of blood T cell repertoires in COVID-19. Across the study: The United States, Italy and Spain were the sources of the acute and convalescent COVID-19 samples. Sample material is recorded as cDNA or gDNA derived from T cells, B-cell-depleted T cells, or PBMCs.

Per the original methods: It was from reference gene primer amplification that nucleated cell counts were estimated. The repertoire was sequenced with immunoSEQ multiplex PCR; TCRdb's copy has only in-frame clones and lacks some. V, J and clone size derive from that table, while D and trimming were established from the DNA sequence. The sample carries some 700,000 clones, approximately 90% recorded once. V lost 3 bases and J lost 1; bases outside the gene matches: 6. The CDR3 sequence is 16 residues long. The germline V gene has CDR1 LNHDA and CDR2 SQIVND (reference sequence). The TCR was taken from a woman in her late teens or twenties with acute or convalescent COVID-19. The chain employs TRBV19 and TRBJ1-1; 9 positions match TRBD1. Sequences were obtained from peripheral blood. CDR3 region: CASSIYRGRANTEAFF. CDR3 nucleotide sequence: TGTGCCAGTAGTATCTACAGGGGGCGAGCGAACACTGAAGCTTTCTTT.